A single sample gave rise to the 6 T cell receptor beta chains below, sequenced in a study of CD8 T cells in ankylosing spondylitis. TCRdb re-derived calls from the 5' RACE reads in MiXCR, one entry per CDR3 protein. The sample has approximately 220,000 distinct CDR3 sequences; around a quarter are singletons. The sample consisted of blood, either unsorted or a sorted T cell fraction (not recorded which). The receptors shown here come from a male donor with ankylosing spondylitis or in good health (not recorded which).

This clonotype has at least ten counts. This chain connects TRBV12-3 or TRBV12-4 to TRBJ1-5, with D possibly matching TRBD1 (6 bases). Trimming removed 3 bases at V and 0 bases at J, with 12 bases between. CDR3 length: 16 residues. The CDR3 bases are TGTGCCAGCAGTTTCGAGGGGGGGAATAGCAATCAGCCCCAGCATTTT. This encodes CASSFEGGNSNQPQHF.

This clonotype appeared many times. J is TRBJ1-5 and V is TRBV20-1, with D maybe TRBD1 (6 bases). The CDR3 consists of 17 residues. V was cut by 6 bases and J by 1 base, with 22 bases left in between. Germline CDR1 is DFQATT and CDR2 is SNEGSKA (reference sequence). The CDR3 spells CSAYRQGTRSSNQPQHF. CDR3 nucleotides: TGCAGTGCCTACCGCCAGGGGACACGGTCAAGCAATCAGCCCCAGCATTTT.

At least ten counts were recorded for this clonotype. The rearrangement joins TRBV5-1 to TRBJ1-2; D is possibly TRBD1 (5 bases). Germline CDR1 reads SGHRS; CDR2 reads YFSETQ. The CDR3 sequence is 14 residues long. Trimming stripped 4 bases from V and 1 base from J, with 11 bases between. In nucleotides, the CDR3 is TGCGCCAGCAGCCCAAGACAGAGTAACTATGGCTACACCTTC. Its protein product is CASSPRQSNYGYTF.

This clonotype came up many times. The CDR3 coding sequence is TGCAGCGTTAAACCGGGACTAGCGGTGGGTAGGGACGAGCAGTACTTC. Its protein is CSVKPGLAVGRDEQYF. The chain is built from TRBV29-1 and TRBJ2-7; TRBD2 agrees at 11 bases. With V trimmed by 5 bases and J by 5 bases, 14 bases remained unmatched. The CDR3 runs 16 residues. CDR1 is SQVTM, CDR2 ANQGSEA, per germline.

This clonotype was detected ten times or more. The V gene is TRBV20-1, the J gene TRBJ2-1; D gene uncertain. The CDR3 has 13 residues. Germline V gives CDR1 DFQATT, CDR2 SNEGSKA (reference sequence). Deletions cut 3 bases from V and 0 bases from J, with 6 bases between. CDR3 DNA sequence: TGCAGTGCTAGTACAGACTCCTACAATGAGCAGTTCTTC. This sequence encodes CSASTDSYNEQFF.

This clonotype occurred many times. The chain uses TRBV20-1 and TRBJ1-2, with 10 bases identical to TRBD1. The trim removed 6 bases at V and 4 bases at J, leaving 8 bases unmatched. The CDR3 consists of 14 residues. In germline, CDR1 is DFQATT, CDR2 SNEGSKA (reference sequence). The CDR3: CSARGQGLVYGYTF. CDR3 DNA: TGCAGTGCGCGGGGACAGGGGCTGGTCTATGGCTACACCTTC.